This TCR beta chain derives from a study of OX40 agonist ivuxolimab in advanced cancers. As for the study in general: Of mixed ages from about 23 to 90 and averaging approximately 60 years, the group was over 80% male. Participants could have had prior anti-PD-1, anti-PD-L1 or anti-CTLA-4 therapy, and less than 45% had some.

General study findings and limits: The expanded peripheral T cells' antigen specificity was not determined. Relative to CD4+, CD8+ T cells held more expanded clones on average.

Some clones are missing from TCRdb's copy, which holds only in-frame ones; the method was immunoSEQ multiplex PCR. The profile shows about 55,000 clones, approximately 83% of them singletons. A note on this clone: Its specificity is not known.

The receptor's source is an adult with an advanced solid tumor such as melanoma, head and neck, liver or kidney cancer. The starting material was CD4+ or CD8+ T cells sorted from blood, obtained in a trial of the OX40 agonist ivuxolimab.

The DNA for the CDR3 is TGTGCCAGTAGTATCCAGGACTTTTACAATGAGCAGTTCTTC. It is translated as CASSIQDFYNEQFF. The V gene is TRBV19, the J gene TRBJ2-1, with D tentatively TRBD2 (5 bases). Trimming removed 3 bases from V and 4 bases from J, with 10 bases in between. This CDR3 region has 14 residues. Germline loops: CDR1 LNHDA, CDR2 SQIVND (reference sequence).